A single sample gave rise to the 30 T cell receptor beta chains below, sequenced in a study of OX40 agonist ivuxolimab in advanced cancers. Repertoires were generated with immunoSEQ multiplex PCR, while TCRdb's copy carries only in-frame clones and drops some. This table holds roughly 67,000 clones, about 92% found once. The source was CD4+ or CD8+ T cells sorted from blood, collected in a trial of the OX40 agonist ivuxolimab. Receptors were obtained from an adult with an advanced solid tumor such as melanoma, head and neck, liver or kidney cancer.

V is TRBV4-1 and J is TRBJ1-5; no clear D. CDR1 and CDR2 (germline): MGHRA, YSYEKL. The CDR3 is 14 amino acids. Trimming shortened V by 1 base and J by 1 base, and 5 bases separated the two germline ends. The CDR3 nucleotides read TGCGCCAGCAGCCAAGGGGGAAGCAATCAGCCCCAGCATTTT. Its translation: CASSQGGSNQPQHF.

The CDR3 DNA reads as TGTGCCAGCAGCAAACTAGGGAACACCGGGGAGCTGTTTTTT. Protein: CASSKLGNTGELFF. The V call is TRBV4-2, the J call TRBJ2-2, with D possibly matching TRBD2 (5 bases). Per germline, CDR1 LGHNA and CDR2 YNFKEQ. The CDR3 covers 14 residues. Deletions cut 5 bases from V and 1 base from J, with 8 bases between.

The CDR3 region has the DNA TGTGCCAGCAGTGAAGGACAGGGGCCTTCCTACGAGCAGTACTTC. Protein: CASSEGQGPSYEQYF. The rearrangement joins TRBV6-1 to TRBJ2-7, with 8 bases aligning to TRBD1. The junction had 3 bases not matched to a gene; V was cut back by 1 base and J by 1 base. Germline V gives CDR1 MNHNS, CDR2 SASEGT. The CDR3 runs 15 residues.

V and J are TRBV6-1 and TRBJ2-2; a possible D gene is TRBD2 (5 bases). The ends were cut back, 6 bases at V and 1 base at J, with 9 bases in the middle. The V gene's germline CDR1 is MNHNS and CDR2 SASEGT. The CDR3 is 14 residues long. CDR3 DNA sequence: TGTGCCAGCAGACTAGGAGAGAACACCGGGGAGCTGTTTTTT. Translation gives CASRLGENTGELFF.

V and J are TRBV7-9 and TRBJ2-4; 8 positions match TRBD2. Germline trimming cut 5 bases from V and 0 bases from J; bases unmatched to any gene: 12. Germline V gene data show CDR1 as SEHNR and CDR2 as FQNEAQ (reference sequence). The CDR3 sequence is 18 residues long. The DNA of the CDR3 is TGTGCCAGCAGCGACGACCTACTAGCGGAACTAGCCAAAAACATTCAGTACTTC. The encoded protein is CASSDDLLAELAKNIQYF. The entire variable domain, with the rest obtained from reference TRBV7-9 and TRBJ2-4, is as follows: DTGVSQNPRHKITKRGQNVTFRCDPISEHNRLYWYRQTLGQGPEFLTYFQNEAQLEKSRLLSDRFSAERPKGSFSTLEIQRTEQGDSAMYLCASSDDLLAELAKNIQYFGAGTRLSVL.

The rearrangement links TRBV27 to TRBJ1-3; D gene uncertain. Germline V gene lookup returns CDR1 MNHEY and CDR2 SMNVEV (reference sequence). The V and J ends lost 4 bases and 0 bases respectively, with 7 bases between them. The CDR3 totals 14 residues. The CDR3 DNA reads as TGTGCCAGCAGTTCGAAGAGCTCTGGAAACACCATATATTTT. Protein sequence: CASSSKSSGNTIYF.

The V gene is TRBV4-1, the J gene TRBJ2-3, with a tentative D call TRBD2 (5 bases). The CDR3 length is 15 residues. Trimming left V 3 bases short and J 6 bases short, with 16 bases between. Germline lookup yields CDR1 MGHRA and CDR2 YSYEKL. The CDR3 DNA is TGCGCCAGCAGCCAGGATCCCGGGGAAGGGGATACGCAGTATTTT. The encoded protein is CASSQDPGEGDTQYF.

V is TRBV4-1 and J is TRBJ2-5; possibly TRBD1 for D (6 bases). This CDR3 region has 14 residues. The ends were cut back, 1 base at V and 2 bases at J, with 8 bases in the middle. Germline CDR1 reads MGHRA; CDR2 reads YSYEKL. CDR3 amino acids: CASSQVGQQETQYF. In DNA form, the CDR3 reads TGCGCCAGCAGCCAAGTTGGACAGCAAGAGACCCAGTACTTC.

This chain uses TRBV2 with TRBJ1-2, with 8 bases fitting TRBD1. The J segment lost 4 bases and the V segment lost 5 bases, leaving 6 bases of the junction unmatched. The CDR3 consists of 14 residues. Per the germline V gene, CDR1 is SNHLY and CDR2 is FYNNEI. Here the CDR3 reads CASSPTGAGYGYTF. Here the CDR3 DNA reads TGTGCCAGCAGTCCGACAGGGGCGGGCTATGGCTACACCTTC.

The chain is built from TRBV19 and TRBJ2-7; D remains ambiguous. From germline, CDR1 is LNHDA and CDR2 SQIVND (reference sequence). This CDR3 has 12 amino acids. V lost 3 bases and J lost 4, with 7 bases in between. The CDR3 DNA reads TGTGCCAGTAGTATTGGTGGGTACGAGCAGTACTTC. Translated, it gives CASSIGGYEQYF.

This rearrangement joins TRBV4-3 to TRBJ2-2; 8 bases agree with TRBD1. Germline CDR1 is LGHNA and CDR2 is YSLEER. Unmatched junction bases numbered 5, after V lost 2 bases and J lost 3 bases. The CDR3 covers 16 residues. CDR3 bases: TGCGCCAGCAGCCAATTACAGGGGGAACACACCGGGGAGCTGTTTTTT. Protein product: CASSQLQGEHTGELFF.

V is TRBV7-6 and J is TRBJ1-5; TRBD1 might be the D (5 bases). The CDR3 length is 17 residues. Germline V gene data show CDR1 as SGHVS and CDR2 as FNYEAQ. Trimming took 5 bases from V and 1 from J, leaving 18 bases between them. DNA for the CDR3: TGTGCCAGCAGCCCCGGGGGGGGTATAGGGAGCAATCAGCCCCAGCATTTT. It specifies CASSPGGGIGSNQPQHF. Together with reference TRBV7-6 and TRBJ1-5, the CDR3 gives the full variable domain: GAGVSQSPRYKVTKRGQDVALRCDPISGHVSLYWYRQALGQGPEFLTYFNYEAQQDKSGLPNDRFSAERPEGSISTLTIQRTEQRDSAMYRCASSPGGGIGSNQPQHFGDGTRLSIL.

The rearrangement links TRBV11-2 to TRBJ2-7; 8 bases map to TRBD1. Germline-derived CDR1 and CDR2 are SGHAT and FQNNGV. With 4 bases clipped from V and 7 bases from J, the junction kept 6 bases outside the gene matches. The CDR3 is 13 amino acids. The CDR3 DNA reads TGTGCCAGCAGCTGGGGGACAGGCGTGGAGCAGTACTTC. As protein: CASSWGTGVEQYF.

This rearrangement joins TRBV29-1 to TRBJ2-7; tentatively, D is TRBD1 or TRBD2 (6 bases each). This CDR3 contains 15 residues. The ends were cut back, 4 bases at V and 6 bases at J, with 22 bases in the middle. CDR1 SQVTM and CDR2 ANQGSEA come from the germline V gene. CDR3 sequence (DNA): TGCAGCGTTGTGTCTAATGGGGGGCCATGGGGCGAGCAGTACTTC. This translates into CSVVSNGGPWGEQYF.

The chain joins TRBV27 to TRBJ1-2; perhaps TRBD1 as D (6 bases). CDR1 MNHEY and CDR2 SMNVEV come from the germline V gene (reference sequence). Trimming shortened V by 7 bases and J by 6 bases, and 21 bases separated the two germline ends. This CDR3 is built from 15 residues. DNA for the CDR3: TGTGCCAGCATCCCGGTATTCGGGGGGCGCGATGGCTACACCTTC. It translates to CASIPVFGGRDGYTF.

The genes are TRBV14 and TRBJ2-7; no definite D call. Looked up from germline, CDR1 is SGHDN and CDR2 is FVKESK. The CDR3 has 14 amino acids. V lost 0 bases and J 5 bases, leaving 11 bases between the germline ends. CDR3 sequence: CASSQEGGINEQYF. For the CDR3, the DNA is TGTGCCAGCAGCCAAGAGGGTGGGATTAACGAGCAGTACTTC.

The CDR3 bases are TGTGCCAGCGCCAATACTGAAGCTTTCTTT. This codes for CASANTEAFF. The V call is TRBV7-2, the J call TRBJ1-1; D is unclear. V was clipped by 8 bases and J by 5 bases, with 6 bases between them. The CDR3 runs to 10 residues. Germline V lookup: CDR1 SGHTA, CDR2 FQGNSA.

This clone has a handful of counts. The gene calls are TRBV10-3 and TRBJ2-2, with 7 bases lining up with TRBD1. V shed 3 bases and J 5 bases; nucleotides not matched to a gene: 9. The CDR3 contains 16 residues. Germline CDR1 and CDR2: ENHRY and SYGVKD. Here the CDR3 reads CAISDPTGISTGELFF. CDR3 coding DNA: TGTGCCATCAGTGATCCGACAGGGATCAGTACCGGGGAGCTGTTTTTT.

V usage is TRBV7-6 and J usage is TRBJ1-6, with D maybe TRBD1 (6 bases). The CDR3 runs to 13 residues. Germline V gives CDR1 SGHVS, CDR2 FNYEAQ. V was trimmed by 6 bases and J by 13 bases, leaving 16 bases between them. The chain's CDR3 is CASSPGTPNPLHF. In DNA form, the CDR3 reads TGTGCCAGCAGTCCCGGGACACCTAACCCCCTCCACTTT.

J is TRBJ2-1 and V is TRBV5-4; D is unresolved. V was cut by 0 bases and J by 6 bases, with 4 bases left in between. The CDR3 runs to 12 residues. Germline V lookup: CDR1 SGHNT, CDR2 YYREEE (reference sequence). For the CDR3, the DNA is TGTGCCAGCAGCTTGGTCGCCAATGAGCAGTTCTTC. Amino acid sequence: CASSLVANEQFF.

The genes are TRBV6-5 and TRBJ2-2; D ambiguous. V was clipped by 5 bases and J by 2 bases, with 9 bases between them. This CDR3 has 14 amino acids. In germline, CDR1 is MNHEY, CDR2 SVGAGI. CDR3: CASSAYPNTGELFF. The CDR3 DNA sequence: TGTGCCAGCAGTGCATATCCCAACACCGGGGAGCTGTTTTTT.

The rearrangement joins TRBV6-1 to TRBJ1-1; the D is unclear. Germline CDR1 MNHNS, CDR2 SASEGT. V was clipped by 11 bases and J by 0 bases, with 19 bases between them. This CDR3 is built from 15 residues. CDR3 protein: CAAPDGPFLNTEAFF. DNA for the CDR3: TGTGCCGCCCCGGATGGCCCTTTCCTGAACACTGAAGCTTTCTTT.

Only one count was recorded for this clone. The J gene is TRBJ2-2, the V gene TRBV7-6; 7 nucleotides agree with TRBD2. V was pared by 3 bases and J by 2 bases, with 12 bases of the junction left unmatched. The CDR3 consists of 18 residues. The germline V gene encodes CDR1 SGHVS and CDR2 FNYEAQ. The CDR3 reads CASSFLEDAGDNTGELFF. The CDR3 nucleotides read TGTGCCAGCAGCTTCCTCGAGGACGCGGGGGACAACACCGGGGAGCTGTTTTTT. The variable domain in full, completed from reference TRBV7-6 and TRBJ2-2, reads GAGVSQSPRYKVTKRGQDVALRCDPISGHVSLYWYRQALGQGPEFLTYFNYEAQQDKSGLPNDRFSAERPEGSISTLTIQRTEQRDSAMYRCASSFLEDAGDNTGELFFGEGSRLTVL.

The V and J genes are TRBV6-5 and TRBJ2-5; TRBD1 matches at 7 bases. The CDR3 has 13 amino acids. After removal of 6 bases from V and 4 bases from J, the junction contained 5 bases not matched to a gene. CDR1 is MNHEY, CDR2 SVGAGI, per germline. CDR3 DNA sequence: TGTGCCAGCAGCGACAGGGAACGAGAGACCCAGTACTTC. Its translation: CASSDRERETQYF.

The count of this clone is one. The J gene is TRBJ2-1, the V gene TRBV10-3; 8 nucleotides agree with TRBD1. CDR3 length equals 17 residues. Trimming took 6 bases from V and 2 from J; bases not matched to a gene: 12. Germline CDR1 ENHRY, CDR2 SYGVKD. CDR3 coding DNA: TGTGCCATCAGGGGACAGGAATCGGGAGCCGCCTACAATGAGCAGTTCTTC. It codes for CAIRGQESGAAYNEQFF.

The chain couples TRBV2 to TRBJ2-7; D call uncertain. Germline V gene data show CDR1 as SNHLY and CDR2 as FYNNEI. This CDR3 region has 14 residues. V lost 0 bases, J lost 3 bases, and 9 bases lay in between. The CDR3 loop is CASSEAGLLYEQYF. DNA of the CDR3: TGTGCCAGCAGTGAAGCTGGGCTCCTCTACGAGCAGTACTTC.

The chain employs TRBV5-4 and TRBJ2-2; tentatively, D is TRBD2 (6 bases). V was pared by 4 bases and J by 6 bases, with 10 bases between. Germline lookup yields CDR1 SGHNT and CDR2 YYREEE (reference sequence). This CDR3 is built from 13 residues. The CDR3 sequence is CASSRTGAGELFF. DNA for the CDR3: TGTGCCAGCAGCCGCACGGGAGCCGGGGAGCTGTTTTTT.

This clone was detected a few times. The chain couples TRBV7-6 to TRBJ1-1, with D possibly matching TRBD1 (5 bases). The CDR3 has 14 amino acids. Trimming left V 1 base short and J 2 bases short, with 8 bases between. Germline V gives CDR1 SGHVS, CDR2 FNYEAQ. CDR3 sequence: CASSLGGVNTEAFF. DNA of the CDR3: TGTGCCAGCAGCTTAGGAGGGGTTAACACTGAAGCTTTCTTT.

This chain joins TRBV5-1 and TRBJ1-3; D not resolved. The V end lost 0 bases, the J end lost 6 bases, and 10 bases lay between the germline ends. CDR3 length: 14 amino acids. Germline lookup yields CDR1 SGHRS and CDR2 YFSETQ. The CDR3 DNA is TGCGCCAGCAGCTTGGGGTTCGGGGAAAACACCATATATTTT. Its translation: CASSLGFGENTIYF.

This rearrangement joins TRBV6-5 to TRBJ1-2; D uncertain. V dropped 4 bases and J dropped 1 base, with 4 bases sitting between them. Germline-derived CDR1 and CDR2 are MNHEY and SVGAGI. The CDR3 length is 12 residues. The CDR3 protein is CASSLDNYGYTF. DNA of the CDR3: TGTGCCAGCAGTTTAGATAACTATGGCTACACCTTC.